The 10 T cell receptor delta chains in this list originate from one sample, sequenced in a study of γδ T cells in repeated Plasmodium falciparum infection. TCRdb fed the multiplex PCR reads to CATT. The data hold about 51,000 delta-chain clones, with 1.5% to 2% observed a single time. Gammadelta T cells were flow-sorted from PBMC into Vgamma9/Vdelta2+ and Vdelta2-negative populations for bulk analysis. The sequenced sample consisted of gamma-delta T cells from blood. The receptor set was obtained from a pool of human donors (malaria-infected and uninfected, not separated).

Comment on this clone: TCRdb's protein for this DNA is that of a much larger clone and differs from the translation at residue 11, likely a read error; the protein shown is the DNA translation. The CDR3 here is CAFLRRYYLDLPIRVGYWGIRFTDKLIF. The CDR3 coding sequence is TGTGCCTTTCTGCGGCGATATTACTTGGACCTTCCTATAAGAGTGGGCTACTGGGGGATCAGATTCACCGATAAACTCATCTTT. The chain links TRDV3 to TRDJ1, with TRDD3 matching 10 bases. The J gene is not listed in TCRdb, so it was assigned here from a DNA match to germline. CDR3 size: 28 residues. From germline, CDR1 is TVYSNPD and CDR2 GDNSRS (reference sequence). Trimming at V came to 2 bases and at J to 1 base, leaving 46 bases not matched to a gene.

Turning to this clone: The protein held in TCRdb is that of a much larger clone and does not match this DNA's translation at residue 17, likely because of a read error; the protein shown is translated from the DNA. V usage is TRDV1 and J usage is TRDJ1; 9 nucleotides match TRDD2. TCRdb gives no J gene; it was assigned here by matching the DNA to germline. Germline assignment: CDR1 TSWWSYY and CDR2 QGS. V dropped 4 bases and J dropped 4; count of bases not matched to a gene: 28. The CDR3 sequence is 22 residues long. Here the CDR3 reads CALGGPAFLRNWGWRYNDKLIF. The CDR3 region has the DNA TGTGCTCTTGGGGGTCCCGCCTTCCTACGAAACTGGGGATGGAGGTACAACGATAAACTCATCTTT.

Comments on this clone: A far bigger clonotype differs at one base, so this is likely a read error. At the DNA level, this CDR3 is encoded by other sequences in the same sample as well. The gene calls are TRDV1 and TRDJ1, with a weak D call TRDD3 (5 bases). TCRdb supplies no J gene; here it was assigned by aligning the nucleotide sequence to germline. Germline-derived CDR1 and CDR2 are TSWWSYY and QGS. Trimming shortened V by 4 bases and J by 6 bases, and 21 bases separated the two germline ends. CDR3 length: 16 amino acids. The CDR3 here is CALGAPAGDVDNKLIF. For the CDR3, the DNA is TGTGCTCTTGGGGCGCCCGCCGGGGACGTAGACAATAAACTCATCTTT.

This clone was found a few times. This is likely an artifact of a read error, given a far larger clone one base away. This specimen includes other DNA sequences encoding the same CDR3. The V gene is listed as TRDV1; no J gene was called; the DNA was not compared with TRDD3, the D call given in the table. Germline CDR1 is TSWWSYY and CDR2 is QGS. The CDR3 is made up of 15 amino acids. CDR3 nucleotides: TGTGCTCTTGGGACTTATGAAACCGGGGGATACAGGGTCATCTTT. Its protein product is CALGTYETGGYRVIF.

This clone was observed many times. Since a far larger clone is one base different, this is likely a read error. The same CDR3 is also encoded by other DNA sequences in this sample. Here the V gene is TRDV2, but the J gene went uncalled; no check of the table's D call, TRDD3, against the DNA was made. The V gene's germline CDR1 is GEAIGNYY and CDR2 EKD. The CDR3 is 15 amino acids. The CDR3 spells CACDPLGDSTDKLIF. CDR3 nucleotides: TGTGCCTGTGACCCACTGGGGGATAGCACCGATAAGCTCATCTTT.

This clone was recorded many times. TCRdb attributes to this sequence the protein of a much larger clone, which differs from the DNA translation at residue 13; a read error is likely, and the protein displayed is translated from the DNA. V is TRDV3 and J is TRDJ1; TRDD2 is a possible D gene (7 bases). V lost 3 bases to trimming and J lost 3 bases, with 29 bases between them. CDR3 length: 18 amino acids. Germline loops: CDR1 TVYSNPD, CDR2 GDNSRS (reference sequence). This chain's CDR3 is CALNFPTWWGAYADKLIF. The DNA for the CDR3 is TGTGCCTTGAATTTTCCTACGTGGTGGGGGGCGTACGCCGATAAACTCATCTTT.

On this clone: This DNA's translation and the protein TCRdb lists, from a much larger clone, do not match at residue 3, likely due to a read error; the protein shown is translated from the DNA. This rearrangement joins TRDV2 to TRDJ1, with D perhaps TRDD3 (6 bases). No J gene is reported in TCRdb; it was inferred here by comparing the DNA with germline. Germline V gene sequence: CDR1 GEAIGNYY, CDR2 EKD. The CDR3 consists of 15 residues. The CDR3 is CAYDVVGGQGDKLIF. CDR3 DNA: TGTGCCTATGACGTGGTGGGGGGCCAAGGCGATAAACTCATCTTT.

There are a few counts of this clone. The protein recorded in TCRdb matches a much larger clone and deviates from this DNA's translation at residue 8, suggesting a read error; the protein here is obtained by translating the DNA. The CDR3 DNA follows: TGTGCCTGTGACACCGTACTGGAGGCCCCGTACACCGATAAACTCATCTTT. This codes for CACDTVLEAPYTDKLIF. This chain uses TRDV2 with TRDJ1, with TRDD3 as a possible D gene (5 bases). The CDR3 length is 17 residues. The germline V gene encodes CDR1 GEAIGNYY and CDR2 EKD. With 0 bases removed from V and 0 bases from J, the gap between germline ends came to 16 bases.

As for this clone: TCRdb's protein for this DNA is that of a much larger clone and differs from the translation at residue 15, likely a read error; the protein shown is the DNA translation. The chain recombines TRAV38-2/DV8 with TRDJ1, with TRDD3 identical over 7 bases. TCRdb records no J gene; here it was assigned by comparing the DNA to germline. J gave up 0 bases and V 0 bases, and 32 bases lay outside the gene matches. The V gene's germline CDR1 is TSESDYY and CDR2 QEAYKQQN. The CDR3 covers 25 residues. The CDR3 bases are TGTGCTTATAGGAGCGGGAATCCTCTACATTGGGGGAATCTATCGTACCCCAAGTACACCGATAAACTCATCTTT. Amino acids: CAYRSGNPLHWGNLSYPKYTDKLIF.

There are many counts of this clone. TCRdb has a much larger clone's protein, which differs at residue 15 from the translation of this DNA, likely because of a read error; what is shown is the protein translated from the DNA. The chain couples TRDV1 to TRDJ1; D perhaps matches TRDD3 (6 bases). The germline V gene has CDR1 TSWWSYY and CDR2 QGS. V lost 5 bases to trimming and J lost 10 bases, with 41 bases between them. The length of the CDR3 is 21 residues. As DNA, the CDR3 is TGTGCTCTTGGGAGGTTTCTCTTAGGGCTGGGGATGCCCCATCGGCATATCGGACTCATCTTT. Protein product: CALGRFLLGLGMPHRHIGLIF.